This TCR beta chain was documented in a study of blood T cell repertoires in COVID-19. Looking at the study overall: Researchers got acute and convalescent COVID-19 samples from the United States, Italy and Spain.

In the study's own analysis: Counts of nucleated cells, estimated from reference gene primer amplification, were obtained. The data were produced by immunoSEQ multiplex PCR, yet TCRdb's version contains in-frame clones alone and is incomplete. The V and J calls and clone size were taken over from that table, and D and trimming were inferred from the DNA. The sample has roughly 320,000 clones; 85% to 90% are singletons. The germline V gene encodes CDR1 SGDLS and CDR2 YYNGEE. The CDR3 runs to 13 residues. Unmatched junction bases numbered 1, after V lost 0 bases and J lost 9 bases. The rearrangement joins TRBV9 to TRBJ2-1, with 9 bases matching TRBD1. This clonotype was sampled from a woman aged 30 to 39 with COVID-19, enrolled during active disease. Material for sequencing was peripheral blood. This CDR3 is CASSVGQGGEQFF. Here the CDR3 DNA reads TGTGCCAGCAGCGTAGGACAGGGGGGTGAGCAGTTCTTC. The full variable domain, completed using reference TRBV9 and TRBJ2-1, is DSGVTQTPKHLITATGQRVTLRCSPRSGDLSVYWYQQSLDQGLQFLIQYYNGEERAKGNILERFSAQQFPDLHSELNLSSLELGDSALYFCASSVGQGGEQFFGPGTRLTVL.